The 32 T cell receptor beta chains given below trace back to one sample, sequenced in a study of blood T cell repertoires in COVID-19. Only in-frame clones appear in the TCRdb table, and some are missing; sequencing was by immunoSEQ multiplex PCR. The table has 120,000 or so clones, roughly 82% seen once; the top ten hold approximately 15%. Sample: peripheral blood. These TCRs come from a woman aged 55 to 70 with acute or convalescent COVID-19.

This rearrangement joins TRBV9 to TRBJ2-5; maybe TRBD2 (6 bases). V lost 4 bases and J 1 base, leaving 17 bases between the germline ends. CDR1 and CDR2 from the germline V gene are SGDLS and YYNGEE. CDR3 length equals 16 residues. The chain's CDR3 is CASSPGGVGGQETQYF. CDR3 nucleotide sequence: TGTGCCAGCAGCCCCGGCGGCGTCGGGGGCCAAGAGACCCAGTACTTC. The full variable domain, rest sourced from reference TRBV9 and TRBJ2-5, is DSGVTQTPKHLITATGQRVTLRCSPRSGDLSVYWYQQSLDQGLQFLIQYYNGEERAKGNILERFSAQQFPDLHSELNLSSLELGDSALYFCASSPGGVGGQETQYFGPGTRLLVL.

The chain employs TRBV18 and TRBJ1-2; 8 nucleotides align to TRBD1. The J segment lost 6 bases and the V segment lost 0 bases, leaving 3 bases of the junction unmatched. From germline, CDR1 is KGHSH and CDR2 LQKENI. This CDR3 comprises 14 residues. CDR3 DNA: TGTGCCAGCTCACCACCCGGACAGGGAAATGGCTACACCTTC. Residues: CASSPPGQGNGYTF.

This rearrangement joins TRBV7-2 to TRBJ2-1; D is unresolved. The CDR3 spans 14 residues. V gave up 5 bases and J gave up 6 bases, with 14 bases separating them. CDR1 SGHTA and CDR2 FQGNSA come from the germline V gene. The DNA for the CDR3 is TGTGCCAGCAGCCTACTACATAGCACCAATGAGCAGTTCTTC. This encodes CASSLLHSTNEQFF.

The J gene is TRBJ1-3, the V gene TRBV9; possibly TRBD1 for D (5 bases). The CDR3 sequence is 16 residues long. CDR1 and CDR2 from the germline V gene are SGDLS and YYNGEE. V lost 4 bases and J lost 3, with 17 bases in between. As DNA, the CDR3 is TGTGCCAGCAGCCTTACTACAGGACCTGGTGGAAACACCATATATTTT. It specifies CASSLTTGPGGNTIYF.

This clone was detected only once. This CDR3 is CASGLGPAQQGTEETQYF. The CDR3 region has the DNA TGTGCTAGTGGTTTGGGACCCGCCCAACAGGGAACGGAAGAGACCCAGTACTTC. The chain is built from TRBV12-5 and TRBJ2-5; D is possibly TRBD1 (6 bases). Germline CDR1 LGHNT, CDR2 FRNRAP. The germline V and J ends were trimmed by 1 base and 3 bases, with 21 bases remaining between them. The CDR3 extends over 18 amino acids. Full variable domain (outside the CDR3, taken from reference TRBV12-5 and TRBJ2-5): DARVTQTPRHKVTEMGQEVTMRCQPILGHNTVFWYRQTMMQGLELLAYFRNRAPLDDSGMPKDRFSAEMPDATLATLKIQPSEPRDSAVYFCASGLGPAQQGTEETQYFGPGTRLLVL.

The V and J genes are TRBV7-2 and TRBJ2-5; 8 nucleotides match TRBD2. The CDR3 runs 15 residues. Losses at the gene ends were 3 bases for V and 5 bases for J; bases not matched to a gene: 8. The V gene's germline CDR1 is SGHTA and CDR2 FQGNSA. The CDR3 coding sequence is TGTGCCAGCAGCTTGACGGGGGGGCCTTGGGAGACCCAGTACTTC. It specifies CASSLTGGPWETQYF. The variable domain in full, completed from reference TRBV7-2 and TRBJ2-5, reads GAGVSQSPSNKVTEKGKDVELRCDPISGHTALYWYRQSLGQGLEFLIYFQGNSAPDKSGLPSDRFSAERTGGSVSTLTIQRTQQEDSAVYLCASSLTGGPWETQYFGPGTRLLVL.

This chain links TRBV3-1 (or the pseudogene TRBV3-2) with TRBJ2-3, with TRBD2 matching over 10 bases. CDR1 and CDR2 from the germline V gene are LGHDT and YNNKEL (reference sequence). The CDR3 length is 19 residues. The V gene end was trimmed by 2 bases and the J gene end by 3 bases; junction bases not matched to a gene: 14. The CDR3 reads CASSQHPIVGLAATDTQYF. CDR3 sequence (DNA): TGTGCCAGCAGCCAACACCCGATCGTCGGACTAGCGGCTACAGATACGCAGTATTTT.

The gene calls are TRBV7-3 and TRBJ2-2; D is possibly TRBD2 (5 bases). From germline, CDR1 is SGHTA and CDR2 FQGTGA. Trimming pared 5 bases from V and 5 bases from J, leaving 6 bases between. The CDR3 is made up of 12 amino acids. CDR3 coding DNA: TGTGCCAGCAGCGCGGGTACCGGGGAGCTGTTTTTT. This sequence encodes CASSAGTGELFF.

This clone is a singleton in its sample. This chain connects TRBV6-6 to TRBJ2-3; 12 bases are a match to TRBD2. V lost 2 bases and J lost 3; bases outside the gene matches: 3. CDR1 and CDR2 (germline): MNHNY, SVGAGI (reference sequence). The CDR3 loop spans 16 amino acids. The CDR3 region is CASSYRTSGVTDTQYF. The CDR3 nucleotides are TGTGCCAGCAGTTACCGGACTAGCGGGGTAACAGATACGCAGTATTTT.

This chain links TRBV11-3 with TRBJ2-3; perhaps TRBD1 as D (6 bases). Per germline, CDR1 SGHNT and CDR2 YENEEA. This CDR3 contains 16 residues. V was pared by 5 bases and J by 5 bases, with 20 bases between. CDR3 sequence: CASSKYDRSVGDTQYF. The DNA of the CDR3 is TGTGCCAGCAGCAAATACGACAGGAGCGTTGGAGATACGCAGTATTTT.

The chain recombines TRBV7-2 with TRBJ2-7; unclear D gene. CDR1 and CDR2 from the germline V gene are SGHTA and FQGNSA. CDR3 length: 14 residues. V lost 4 bases and J 3 bases, leaving 13 bases between the germline ends. CDR3 region: CASSWAKDGYEQYF. CDR3 nucleotides: TGTGCCAGCAGCTGGGCCAAGGATGGCTACGAGCAGTACTTC.

The chain recombines TRBV3-1 (or the pseudogene TRBV3-2) with TRBJ1-2, with D perhaps matching TRBD1 (5 bases). The CDR3 runs 14 residues. Per the germline V gene, CDR1 is LGHDT and CDR2 is YNNKEL (reference sequence). Trimming shortened V by 8 bases and J by 4 bases, and 17 bases separated the two germline ends. The CDR3 nucleotides are TGTGCCAGCCGCGAACCGGGGGGTTCCTATGGCTACACCTTC. Amino acids: CASREPGGSYGYTF.

The V and J genes are TRBV19 and TRBJ1-4; D is unclear. The CDR3 is 15 residues long. Trimming removed 6 bases at V and 0 bases at J, with 11 bases between. CDR1 and CDR2 (germline): LNHDA, SQIVND (reference sequence). This chain's CDR3 is CASSVQISTNEKLFF. The CDR3 coding sequence is TGTGCCAGTAGCGTACAGATTTCAACTAATGAAAAACTGTTTTTT.

The chain recombines TRBV25-1 with TRBJ2-7, with TRBD1 identical over 8 bases. Trimming cost V 2 bases and J 5 bases; bases outside gene matches: 8. Germline V gene data show CDR1 as MGHDK and CDR2 as SYGVNS. The CDR3 length is 15 residues. The CDR3 region has the DNA TGTGCCAGCAGTGAACCAGGGACAGGAGTGGACGAGCAGTACTTC. Its translation: CASSEPGTGVDEQYF.

The chain couples TRBV5-1 to TRBJ1-1, with D perhaps matching TRBD1 (6 bases). Trimming cost V 2 bases and J 1 base, with 12 bases left between them. CDR1 is SGHRS, CDR2 YFSETQ, per germline. The CDR3 runs to 15 residues. In DNA, the CDR3 is TGCGCCAGCAGCTTTACAGGGTCGGGGAACACTGAAGCTTTCTTT. This translates into CASSFTGSGNTEAFF.

The chain is built from TRBV9 and TRBJ1-3; D might be TRBD1 (6 bases). CDR3 length: 15 amino acids. Trimming pared 0 bases from V and 4 bases from J, leaving 11 bases between. Per germline, CDR1 SGDLS and CDR2 YYNGEE. CDR3 in amino acids: CASSVAQGRGNTIYF. As DNA, the CDR3 is TGTGCCAGCAGCGTAGCGCAGGGGCGCGGAAACACCATATATTTT.

CDR3 in DNA: TGTGCCAGCAGCCAAGAAACGGGGATCCCCCAGCCCCAGCATTTT. It translates to CASSQETGIPQPQHF. The chain employs TRBV3-1 (or the pseudogene TRBV3-2) and TRBJ1-5; D unresolved. Germline CDR1 is LGHDT and CDR2 is YNNKEL (reference sequence). This CDR3 has 15 residues. V was cut by 0 bases and J by 7 bases, with 13 bases left in between.

The chain is built from TRBV24-1 and TRBJ1-2, with 8 nucleotides matching TRBD1. The CDR3 runs to 19 residues. The V gene's germline CDR1 is KGHDR and CDR2 SFDVKD. Losses at the gene ends were 3 bases for V and 8 bases for J; bases not matched to a gene: 22. CDR3 nucleotide sequence: TGTGCCACCAGTGATCCACTAACTCAGTCCGGACAGGGATGGATCGGCTACACCTTC. Its protein is CATSDPLTQSGQGWIGYTF.

This clone was seen just once. The gene calls are TRBV5-1 and TRBJ2-7; D might be TRBD1 (5 bases). The CDR3 runs to 13 residues. CDR1 and CDR2 from the germline V gene are SGHRS and YFSETQ. V lost 0 bases and J 5 bases, leaving 9 bases between the germline ends. DNA of the CDR3: TGCGCCAGCAGCTTGGGACAGTTCGACGAGCAGTACTTC. This gives the protein CASSLGQFDEQYF.

V usage is TRBV7-9 and J usage is TRBJ2-7, with 9 bases aligning to TRBD1. The germline V gene encodes CDR1 SEHNR and CDR2 FQNEAQ (reference sequence). The V gene end was trimmed by 3 bases and the J gene end by 7 bases; junction bases not matched to a gene: 13. CDR3 length: 16 residues. The CDR3 DNA reads as TGTGCCAGCAGCTTTTCCGGGACAGGGTACCAAGGGGAGCAGTACTTC. Translation: CASSFSGTGYQGEQYF.

This chain connects TRBV20-1 to TRBJ1-2, with D uncertain. CDR1 is DFQATT and CDR2 is SNEGSKA in the germline V gene (reference sequence). The CDR3 spans 9 residues. The germline V and J ends were trimmed by 6 bases and 4 bases, with 3 bases remaining between them. Written as DNA, the CDR3 is TGCAGTGCCAGCTATGGCTACACCTTC. Protein: CSASYGYTF.

The rearrangement links TRBV15 to TRBJ1-4, with D tentatively TRBD1 (5 bases). The germline gives CDR1 LNHNV, CDR2 YYDKDF (reference sequence). CDR3 length: 16 amino acids. V lost 1 base to trimming and J lost 4 bases, with 13 bases between them. The CDR3: CATSRGWGGSNEKLFF. The CDR3 DNA sequence: TGTGCCACCAGCAGAGGCTGGGGCGGCAGTAATGAAAAACTGTTTTTT.

Only one count was recorded for this clone. V gene TRBV20-1 combines with J gene TRBJ1-1, with D perhaps matching TRBD1 (5 bases). V dropped 3 bases and J dropped 2 bases, with 16 bases sitting between them. The germline V gene encodes CDR1 DFQATT and CDR2 SNEGSKA (reference sequence). The CDR3 extends over 15 amino acids. The CDR3 is CSASLHGQANTEAFF. CDR3 nucleotide sequence: TGCAGTGCTAGTCTACACGGACAAGCCAACACTGAAGCTTTCTTT.

The CDR3 DNA reads TGTGCCAGCAGCTCATGGCAGGGGGATAATGAAAAACTGTTTTTT. This encodes CASSSWQGDNEKLFF. The chain combines TRBV28 with TRBJ1-4, with TRBD1 identical over 7 bases. V was pared by 6 bases and J by 4 bases, with 8 bases of the junction left unmatched. In germline, CDR1 is MDHEN, CDR2 SYDVKM. The CDR3 contains 15 residues. Variable domain in full (rest from reference TRBV28 and TRBJ1-4): DVKVTQSSRYLVKRTGEKVFLECVQDMDHENMFWYRQDPGLGLRLIYFSYDVKMKEKGDIPEGYSVSREKKERFSLILESASTNQTSMYLCASSSWQGDNEKLFFGSGTQLSVL.

The chain recombines TRBV6-4 with TRBJ2-1, with 9 nucleotides matching TRBD2. The CDR3 runs 15 residues. J gave up 9 bases and V 3 bases, and 9 bases lay outside the gene matches. Germline V gives CDR1 MRHNA, CDR2 SNTAGT. CDR3 sequence (DNA): TGTGCCAGCAGTGATACCCTAGCGGGGTTCACTGAGCAGTTCTTC. Translating it yields CASSDTLAGFTEQFF.

This clone was seen only once. V and J are TRBV6-6 and TRBJ1-2, with 8 bases matching TRBD1. The CDR3 is made up of 14 amino acids. V lost 6 bases to trimming and J lost 4 bases; unmatched junction nucleotides: 7. Germline V gene data show CDR1 as MNHNY and CDR2 as SVGAGI (reference sequence). This CDR3 reads CASSLWTGTYGYTF. CDR3 coding DNA: TGTGCCAGCAGCTTGTGGACAGGGACCTATGGCTACACCTTC.

J is TRBJ1-5 and V is TRBV7-6; D is possibly TRBD1 (6 bases). V dropped 5 bases and J dropped 8 bases, with 19 bases sitting between them. This CDR3 spans 15 amino acids. Germline CDR1 SGHVS, CDR2 FNYEAQ. The CDR3 is CASSPGQIHGEPQHF. In nucleotides, the CDR3 is TGTGCCAGCAGCCCAGGACAGATTCACGGGGAGCCCCAGCATTTT.

This clone was seen only a few times. The chain combines TRBV7-9 with TRBJ1-2; 11 bases align to TRBD1. Germline lookup yields CDR1 SEHNR and CDR2 FQNEAQ (reference sequence). Trimming cost V 3 bases and J 4 bases; bases outside gene matches: 10. The CDR3 contains 17 residues. Here the CDR3 reads CASSFRTGGGEIYGYTF. The DNA for the CDR3 is TGTGCCAGCAGCTTTAGGACAGGGGGCGGTGAGATCTATGGCTACACCTTC.

The chain couples TRBV6-5 to TRBJ2-7; 7 bases align to TRBD1. Germline CDR1 and CDR2: MNHEY and SVGAGI. V was pared by 6 bases and J by 1 base, with 6 bases of the junction left unmatched. The CDR3 consists of 14 residues. The CDR3 reads CASSPRDSSYEQYF. DNA for the CDR3: TGTGCCAGCAGCCCCAGGGACAGTTCCTACGAGCAGTACTTC.

V gene TRBV27 combines with J gene TRBJ2-1, with 10 bases that match TRBD2. From germline, CDR1 is MNHEY and CDR2 SMNVEV (reference sequence). There are 17 residues in the CDR3. J gave up 4 bases and V 1 base, and 7 bases lay outside the gene matches. This CDR3 reads CASSLLAGGALYNEQFF. The CDR3 DNA sequence: TGTGCCAGCAGTTTATTAGCGGGGGGCGCCCTATACAATGAGCAGTTCTTC.

The CDR3 sequence is CASSGHLYAEQYF. Here the CDR3 DNA reads TGTGCCAGCAGTGGACATTTATACGCGGAGCAGTACTTC. The rearrangement uses TRBV2 and TRBJ2-7; D remains unclear. The germline gives CDR1 SNHLY, CDR2 FYNNEI. The CDR3 is made up of 13 amino acids. The V end was cut by 4 bases, the J end by 7 bases, with 14 bases between.

This chain joins TRBV5-1 and TRBJ2-2, with D unresolved. This CDR3 is 20 amino acids long. Germline CDR1 is SGHRS and CDR2 is YFSETQ. Trimming removed 2 bases from V and 1 base from J, with 24 bases in between. CDR3 nucleotides: TGCGCCAGCAGCTTTGCCGAGTTTAGGAGCCGGGTCTTGAACACCGGGGAGCTGTTTTTT. Residues: CASSFAEFRSRVLNTGELFF.